This TCR beta chain was recorded in a study of shared clonotypes between healthy human individuals. Libraries were prepared by immunoSEQ multiplex PCR; TCRdb keeps only in-frame clonotypes and omits some of them. This sample has some 630,000 clones, with 55% to 75% found just once. V was pared by 6 bases and J by 8 bases, with 6 bases of the junction left unmatched. This CDR3 is 14 amino acids long. In germline, CDR1 is ENHRY, CDR2 SYGVKD. This TCR was sampled from a woman in her 30s in good health. The chain uses TRBV10-3 and TRBJ2-1; 11 bases line up with TRBD1. Sequenced sample: memory CD4+ T cells sorted from blood. Subset indicated: CD45RA-negative fraction. DNA of the CDR3: TGTGCCATCAGATCCGGGACAGGGGGATATGAGCAGTTCTTC. Translated: CAIRSGTGGYEQFF.